The rows below give T cell receptor beta chains drawn from one sample of a study of blood T cell repertoires in COVID-19. Method: immunoSEQ multiplex PCR; TCRdb's copy keeps in-frame clones and lacks some. This sample yields 200,000 to 250,000 clones, of which 84% are seen a single time; 15% to 20% belongs to the top ten. Sequencing input: peripheral blood. The receptors originated from a woman older than 75 with active or convalescent COVID-19. Each CDR3 is given with its conserved first and last residue. The order of the fields is CDR3 length, V gene, clone size, D gene, J gene, CDR3 DNA, CDR3 protein. D genes are given only for firm matches. A clone size is listed for some rows: how often the clone was seen (once, few, many), or a class if it is expanded.

15	TRBV6-5	once	NA	TRBJ1-1	TGTGCCAGCAGTTACTCTGGGGGCCTAGGAACTGAAGCTTTCTTT	CASSYSGGLGTEAFF
15	TRBV5-1	NA	NA	TRBJ2-7	TGCGCCAGCAGTTTTACCGAGACTACGGTCTACGAGCAGTACTTC	CASSFTETTVYEQYF
13	TRBV5-1	NA	NA	TRBJ1-2	TGCGCCAGCAGCTTGGACAGCAACTATGGCTACACCTTC	CASSLDSNYGYTF
15	TRBV7-8	NA	TRBD2	TRBJ2-7	TGTGCCAGCAGCCCAAGACTAGCGGGGACCTACGAGCAGTACTTC	CASSPRLAGTYEQYF
17	TRBV6-2/TRBV6-3	NA	NA	TRBJ2-1	TGTGCCAGCAGTTACCTCTTCGGGCGGGAAACCTACAATGAGCAGTTCTTC	CASSYLFGRETYNEQFF
13	TRBV28	NA	TRBD1	TRBJ2-7	TGTGCCAGCAGGGGGACAGGGGCCTACGAGCAGTACTTC	CASRGTGAYEQYF
16	TRBV12-5	NA	TRBD2	TRBJ2-3	TGTGCTAGTGGTACGGGACTAGCGGGGCTCACAGATACGCAGTATTTT	CASGTGLAGLTDTQYF
14	TRBV2	once	NA	TRBJ2-7	TGTGCCAGCAGTGAGGAGCAGGGGTCCTACGAGCAGTACTTC	CASSEEQGSYEQYF
12	TRBV30	NA	TRBD1	TRBJ1-1	TGTGCCGAGGACAGGGGGGAGACTGAAGCTTTCTTT	CAEDRGETEAFF
19	TRBV7-6	NA	TRBD2	TRBJ2-7	TGTGCCAGCAGCCGGACGTCCGGGTACACTAGCGGGAGGGCCGACGAGCAGTACTTC	CASSRTSGYTSGRADEQYF
15	TRBV18	NA	NA	TRBJ1-5	TGTGCCAGCTCACTTCCAGGGGCCATCAATCAGCCCCAGCATTTT	CASSLPGAINQPQHF
15	TRBV15	NA	TRBD2	TRBJ2-1	TGTGCCACCAGCAGAGGAAGCGGGGGGTCTAATGAGCAGTTCTTC	CATSRGSGGSNEQFF
16	TRBV5-1	NA	NA	TRBJ2-1	TGCGCCAGCAGCTTGAACAGGGCCCCCTCCTACAATGAGCAGTTCTTC	CASSLNRAPSYNEQFF
13	TRBV12-3/TRBV12-4	NA	NA	TRBJ1-6	TGTGCCAGCACCCGAGGGCCTAATTCACCCCTCCACTTT	CASTRGPNSPLHF
15	TRBV7-2	NA	NA	TRBJ2-2	TGTGCCAGCAGCTTAGGACTAGGACCCACCGGGGAGCTGTTTTTT	CASSLGLGPTGELFF
15	TRBV19	once	NA	TRBJ2-1	TGTGCCAGTAGTACGCCCCAGGGAGGTTCCTATGAGCAGTTCTTC	CASSTPQGGSYEQFF
13	TRBV30	NA	NA	TRBJ2-7	TGTGCCTGGAGTGTATCGCTAGACTACGAGCAGTACTTC	CAWSVSLDYEQYF
15	TRBV4-3	few	NA	TRBJ1-1	TGCGCCAGCAGCCAAGATCTCGACTGGAACACTGAAGCTTTCTTT	CASSQDLDWNTEAFF
15	TRBV6-6	NA	NA	TRBJ2-6	TGTGCCAGCAGTCAACAGGGCTCTGGGGCCAACGTCCTGACTTTC	CASSQQGSGANVLTF
13	TRBV20-1	NA	TRBD1	TRBJ2-3	TGCAGTGCTGGTGACAGGGGGAGAGATACGCAGTATTTT	CSAGDRGRDTQYF
15	TRBV18	NA	NA	TRBJ2-3	TGTGCCAGCTCACCATCGGGTCATCCAGTGGATACGCAGTATTTT	CASSPSGHPVDTQYF
15	TRBV21-1	NA	NA	TRBJ1-2	TGTGCCAGCAAATTGGGGGGTCAGTATGACTATGGCTACACCTTC	CASKLGGQYDYGYTF
15	TRBV6-5	NA	TRBD1	TRBJ1-4	TGTGCCAGCAGTAGCAGCGGGACAGGGGGTGAAAAACTGTTTTTT	CASSSSGTGGEKLFF
13	TRBV7-3	NA	NA	TRBJ2-3	TGTGCCAGCAGCTTAATAGCGAGAGATACGCAGTATTTT	CASSLIARDTQYF
17	TRBV7-2	NA	TRBD1	TRBJ2-5	TGTGCCAGCAGCTCCGTTGGGACAGGGAAATTTCGGGAGACCCAGTACTTC	CASSSVGTGKFRETQYF
12	TRBV6-6	NA	NA	TRBJ2-3	TGTGCCAGCAGTTTTCTTTCGGGTACGCAGTATTTT	CASSFLSGTQYF
11	TRBV30	once	NA	TRBJ1-4	TGTGCCGTGTCCGGGGGTGAAAAACTGTTTTTT	CAVSGGEKLFF
13	TRBV21-1	NA	NA	TRBJ2-7	TGTGCCAGCAGCAAGCAGGGACTCTACGAGCAGTACTTC	CASSKQGLYEQYF
17	TRBV6-6	NA	TRBD2	TRBJ2-1	TGTGCCAGCAGTCCCGGGACTAGCGGGAGGGCCTACAATGAGCAGTTCTTC	CASSPGTSGRAYNEQFF
13	TRBV9	NA	NA	TRBJ2-3	NA	CASSVATGATRYF
16	TRBV9	NA	TRBD1	TRBJ1-1	TGTGCCAGCAGCCCGCAACAGGGGGGTATGAACACTGAAGCTTTCTTT	CASSPQQGGMNTEAFF
14	TRBV2	NA	TRBD1	TRBJ1-4	TGTGCCAGCACCGGGACAGGGTGGGGTGAAAAACTGTTTTTT	CASTGTGWGEKLFF
12	TRBV5-1	few	NA	TRBJ2-3	TGCGCCAGCAGCTTGACTAGAGTTACGCAGTATTTT	CASSLTRVTQYF
14	TRBV2	NA	NA	TRBJ2-4	TGTGCCAGCAGCAAGCTAGGCCCCGTCGACATTCAGTACTTC	CASSKLGPVDIQYF
16	TRBV5-5	NA	TRBD1	TRBJ2-3	TGTGCCAGCAGCTGGGCCTGGGACAGGGGCGGAGATACGCAGTATTTT	CASSWAWDRGGDTQYF
14	TRBV7-3	NA	NA	TRBJ2-3	TGTGCCAGCAGTGCCGGACTAAGCACAGATACGCAGTATTTT	CASSAGLSTDTQYF
14	TRBV5-1	once	TRBD1	TRBJ2-1	TGCGCCAGCACCAGGGGACAGGGGGCTGATGAGCAGTTCTTC	CASTRGQGADEQFF
14	TRBV19	NA	TRBD1	TRBJ1-5	TGTGCCAGTAGTAAGGACAGGGCTAATCAGCCCCAGCATTTT	CASSKDRANQPQHF
16	TRBV6-1	NA	TRBD2	TRBJ2-3	TGTGCCAGCAGTGAAGGGCAAGCGGGGGCCTTGGGTACGCAGTATTTT	CASSEGQAGALGTQYF
15	TRBV7-2	few	TRBD2	TRBJ2-1	TGTGCCAGCAGGCGACTAGCGGGAGCCTACAATGAGCAGTTCTTC	CASRRLAGAYNEQFF
16	TRBV7-8	NA	TRBD1	TRBJ1-3	TGTGCCAGCAGCTTAGTAGGGGGCAGCTCTGGAAACACCATATATTTT	CASSLVGGSSGNTIYF
14	TRBV5-1	NA	TRBD1	TRBJ2-7	TGCGCCAGCAGCCAGGGACAGGCCAGGCACGAGCAGTACTTC	CASSQGQARHEQYF
12	TRBV6-2/TRBV6-3	NA	TRBD1	TRBJ2-5	TGTGCCAGCAGTAGGGGACAGGGAAGACAGTACTTC	CASSRGQGRQYF
14	TRBV5-4	NA	TRBD1	TRBJ1-1	TGTGCCAGCAGCTGGGACAGGGAGAACACTGAAGCTTTCTTT	CASSWDRENTEAFF
19	TRBV3-1/TRBV3-2	NA	TRBD2	TRBJ2-7	TGTGCCAGCAGCCAAGATTTTAGGACTAGCGGGACTAGCTCCTACGAGCAGTACTTC	CASSQDFRTSGTSSYEQYF
16	TRBV7-2	NA	TRBD1	TRBJ2-1	TGTGCCAGCAGCTTTGCTGGACAGGGGAACTACAATGAGCAGTTCTTC	CASSFAGQGNYNEQFF
16	TRBV3-1/TRBV3-2	NA	NA	TRBJ2-7	TGTGCCAGCAGAGCGCGCCGGGACACGGGGCCTTACGAGCAGTACTTC	CASRARRDTGPYEQYF
19	TRBV4-1	NA	TRBD2	TRBJ2-1	TGCGCCAGCAGCCAAGAAGGGGCGGGACTAGCCTCGGAGCCGTATGAGCAGTTCTTC	CASSQEGAGLASEPYEQFF
12	TRBV5-4	few	NA	TRBJ2-1	TGTGCCAGCAGCTCCCTCACGGATGAGCAGTTCTTC	CASSSLTDEQFF
15	TRBV6-2/TRBV6-3	NA	TRBD2	TRBJ2-2	TGTGCCAGCAGTTTAGCGGGGGGTCGTACCGGGGAGCTGTTTTTT	CASSLAGGRTGELFF
11	TRBV30	NA	NA	TRBJ2-7	TGTGCCTGGAAAGAGCTCTACGAGCAGTACTTC	CAWKELYEQYF
16	TRBV19	NA	NA	TRBJ1-5	TGTGCCAGTAGTATAGCCCTCGGGGGTCCGGGACAGCCCCAGCATTTT	CASSIALGGPGQPQHF
16	TRBV7-2	NA	TRBD1	TRBJ2-7	TGTGCCAGCAGCTTAACCGGGACAGGGGTATCCTACGAGCAGTACTTC	CASSLTGTGVSYEQYF
13	TRBV7-9	NA	NA	TRBJ1-1	TGTGCCAGCAGCTTCGGGGGGAGAACTGAAGCTTTCTTT	CASSFGGRTEAFF
15	TRBV4-1	NA	TRBD1	TRBJ2-7	TGCGCCAGCAGCCAGGTCGGACAGGGGGGCTACGAGCAGTACTTC	CASSQVGQGGYEQYF
14	TRBV19	once	TRBD1	TRBJ2-1	TGTGCCAGTAGCGGACAGGGAAATCCCGATGAGCAGTTCTTC	CASSGQGNPDEQFF
15	TRBV4-2	NA	TRBD1	TRBJ1-1	TGTGCCAGCAGCCAGCCCGACAGGGGCGGGACTGAAGCTTTCTTT	CASSQPDRGGTEAFF
17	TRBV6-8	NA	NA	TRBJ2-2	TGTGCCAGCAGTTACTCGGGGCCGGGACTGAACACCGGGGAGCTGTTTTTT	CASSYSGPGLNTGELFF
15	TRBV3-1/TRBV3-2	NA	NA	TRBJ1-6	TGTGCCAGCAGCCAAGATGCGCCAGGGGAAGCACCCCTCCACTTT	CASSQDAPGEAPLHF